Presented here are 14 T cell receptor beta chains from one specimen sequenced in a study of patients and donors after allogeneic stem cell transplantation. TCRdb processed the RT-PCR reads anew with MiXCR; each CDR3 protein has one entry. The table shows hundreds of thousands of distinct CDR3 sequences, with under 20% occurring only once. Sequencing used blood, either unsorted or a sorted T cell fraction (not recorded which). The receptors here all came from a human donor who was either an allogeneic HSCT recipient or a stem cell or donor lymphocyte infusion donor (not recorded which). It is not recorded whose cells these are; they may come from a transplant donor.

This clonotype has at least ten counts. The V and J genes are TRBV7-6 and TRBJ1-1, with D hard to call. This CDR3 contains 13 residues. Germline V gene data show CDR1 as SGHVS and CDR2 as FNYEAQ. V was pared by 2 bases and J by 5 bases, with 9 bases between. CDR3 sequence reads: CASSLKEGTEAFF. For the CDR3, the DNA is TGTGCCAGCAGCTTAAAAGAGGGTACTGAAGCTTTCTTT.

The rearrangement uses TRBV6-1 and TRBJ2-4, with D unresolved. CDR3 length equals 15 residues. Trimming removed 8 bases from V and 0 bases from J, with 14 bases in between. Germline lookup yields CDR1 MNHNS and CDR2 SASEGT. Here the CDR3 reads CASGDDLLAKNIQYF. Written as DNA, the CDR3 is TGTGCCAGCGGAGACGATCTACTAGCCAAAAACATTCAGTACTTC.

This chain connects TRBV20-1 to TRBJ2-6; 9 bases match TRBD1. V shed 3 bases and J 1 base; nucleotides not matched to a gene: 10. Germline V gene lookup returns CDR1 DFQATT and CDR2 SNEGSKA (reference sequence). This CDR3 spans 18 amino acids. This chain's CDR3 is CSARRLGTGTSGANVLTF. The CDR3 nucleotides are TGCAGTGCTAGGAGGTTGGGGACAGGGACGTCTGGGGCCAACGTCCTGACTTTC.

This clonotype was seen a few times. The chain has TRBV5-5 and TRBJ1-3; D is uncertain. V was shortened by 6 bases and J by 7 bases, with 20 bases between the two germline ends. The CDR3 is 15 amino acids. Germline V gene sequence: CDR1 SGHKS, CDR2 YYEKEE (reference sequence). The CDR3 nucleotides are TGTGCCAGCAACCTTCTCGGATCCGGCGCCAACACCATATATTTT. The encoded protein is CASNLLGSGANTIYF.

This clonotype appeared a few times. V usage is TRBV9 and J usage is TRBJ2-2; D gene unclear. Trimming shortened V by 4 bases and J by 7 bases, and 14 bases separated the two germline ends. The CDR3 runs 14 residues. Germline V gives CDR1 SGDLS, CDR2 YYNGEE. CDR3 sequence (DNA): TGTGCCAGCAGCCCCAGGACCCACTTCGGGGAGCTGTTTTTT. Translated, it gives CASSPRTHFGELFF.

The chain carries TRBV3-1 and TRBJ2-5; D is possibly TRBD2 (6 bases). The V and J ends lost 0 bases and 1 base respectively, with 9 bases between them. The CDR3 has 15 amino acids. In germline, CDR1 is LGHDT, CDR2 YNNKEL (reference sequence). The CDR3 is CASSQDGTGQETQYF. The CDR3 DNA is TGTGCCAGCAGCCAAGACGGGACTGGCCAAGAGACCCAGTACTTC.

This chain links TRBV5-4 with TRBJ1-1, with 8 bases fitting TRBD1. V lost 4 bases and J lost 4; bases outside the gene matches: 9. Looked up from germline, CDR1 is SGHNT and CDR2 is YYREEE (reference sequence). The CDR3 consists of 15 residues. The CDR3 protein is CASSNPRQGSTEAFF. CDR3 sequence (DNA): TGTGCCAGCAGCAACCCCCGACAGGGGTCCACTGAAGCTTTCTTT.

V and J are TRBV21-1 and TRBJ1-4; the table's D call TRBD1 went unverified against the DNA. TRBV21-1 is tagged as a pseudogene. This CDR3 has 16 residues. The CDR3 sequence is CASNLPSRGVNEKLFF. The CDR3 DNA is TGTGCCAGCAACCTCCCATCCCGGGGCGTTAATGAAAAACTGTTTTTT.

This clonotype has a handful of counts. The chain joins TRBV12-3 or TRBV12-4 to TRBJ1-2; a weak D match, TRBD1 (6 bases). V shed 7 bases and J shed 5 bases, with 14 bases lying between them. The CDR3 runs to 13 residues. CDR3 loop: CASIARGEYGYTF. Here the CDR3 DNA reads TGTGCCAGCATCGCCAGGGGAGAGTATGGCTACACCTTC.

This clonotype was recorded at least ten times. This sequence joins TRBV3-1 and TRBJ2-1; no clear D. Trimming cost V 1 base and J 10 bases, with 11 bases left between them. The CDR3 extends over 13 amino acids. Germline CDR1 is LGHDT and CDR2 is YNNKEL (reference sequence). The CDR3 loop is CASSQGVRREQFF. As DNA, the CDR3 is TGTGCCAGCAGCCAAGGCGTTCGAAGGGAGCAGTTCTTC.

This clonotype turned up a few times. This chain uses TRBV30 with TRBJ2-7; 7 positions agree with TRBD1. The germline gives CDR1 GTSNPN, CDR2 SVGIG (reference sequence). The CDR3 length is 13 residues. The J segment lost 6 bases and the V segment lost 2 bases, leaving 7 bases of the junction unmatched. CDR3 coding DNA: TGTGCCTGGAGTCGGCAGGGGGTTGGCGAGCAGTACTTC. Translated, it gives CAWSRQGVGEQYF.

This rearrangement joins TRBV4-1 to TRBJ2-7; either TRBD1 or TRBD2 may fit D (5 bases each). Between the trimmed V and J ends, which lost 4 bases and 0 bases, there was a span of 10 bases. CDR1 is MGHRA and CDR2 is YSYEKL in the germline V gene. CDR3 length: 14 amino acids. The CDR3 region has the DNA TGCGCCAGCAGCCGCCCCGGGACCTCCTACGAGCAGTACTTC. It yields the protein CASSRPGTSYEQYF.

This clonotype was seen more than once but under ten times. The chain links TRBV2 to TRBJ2-1; TRBD2 agrees at 11 bases. The V segment lost 8 bases and the J segment 9 bases; nucleotides outside the gene matches: 9. The CDR3 totals 14 residues. Germline CDR1 SNHLY, CDR2 FYNNEI. The CDR3 DNA reads as TGTGCCAGCGGCCCTAGCGGGGGGTATAGTGAGCAGTTCTTC. Its protein product is CASGPSGGYSEQFF.

The chain recombines TRBV7-6 with TRBJ1-1, with D perhaps TRBD1 (6 bases). V was trimmed by 5 bases and J by 9 bases, leaving 16 bases between them. The CDR3 runs 13 residues. CDR1 and CDR2 from the germline V gene are SGHVS and FNYEAQ. CDR3 region: CASSTRKGVQAFF. The CDR3 coding sequence is TGTGCCAGCAGCACACGCAAGGGGGTACAAGCTTTCTTT.